The TCR beta chain under discussion was sequenced for a study of identical twins. Whole-study findings and limits: Excess twin sharing in beta out-of-frame sequences was weaker. Interpretation of the results relied on cross-sectional statistical analysis and not on following the same donors. In zero-insertion analyses, partial confounding could arise from invariant MAIT and iNKT cells.

Each cDNA held unique molecular identifiers, and template switching gave it a universal primer site. MiXCR was run by TCRdb on the 5' RACE reads, yielding one entry per CDR3 protein. The top ten hold roughly 5% of the sample, which has approximately 210,000 distinct CDR3 sequences, roughly 9.4% seen once. The V end was cut by 11 bases, the J end by 5 bases, with 12 bases between. Germline CDR1 reads MNHNS; CDR2 reads SASEGT. The CDR3 runs 12 residues. Note on this clonotype: Its target is unknown.

The TCR originated in a woman between 18 and 29 years old in good health. The genes are TRBV6-1 and TRBJ2-2; D possibly corresponds to TRBD2 (6 bases). Sequencing was performed on memory (CD45RO+) T cells sorted from blood. The CDR3 spells CALRRGTGELFF. CDR3 nucleotides: TGTGCCTTAAGGAGGGGTACCGGGGAGCTGTTTTTT.